A selection of T cell receptor beta chains follows, all from one sample in a study of T-cell reconstitution after alpha-beta-depleted transplantation in children. TCRdb processed the PCR reads anew with MiXCR; each CDR3 protein has one entry. The sample lists about 590,000 distinct CDR3 sequences; roughly 13% were seen once. Material: PBMCs, mostly from graft donor cells, obtained 360 days after TCRalphabeta/CD19-depleted stem cell transplant. These receptors were obtained from a male patient between 10 and 17 years old who had a stem cell transplant for acute myeloid leukemia, so the T cells may come from the graft donor. CDR3s include the opening cysteine and the closing phenylalanine or tryptophan. A D gene is named only where the DNA matches it firmly. Clone size appears in some rows only: once, few, many, or a class for an expanded clone.

many | TRBJ2-7 | - | TRBV29-1 | TGCAGCGTTGGCGGAGGGGGGTTGATCTACGAGCAGTACTTC | CSVGGGGLIYEQYF
- | TRBJ2-5 | - | TRBV6-1 | TGTGCCAGCAGTAGGAAGCCGAACAGGGACCAAGAGACCCAGTACTTC | CASSRKPNRDQETQYF
- | TRBJ2-7 | TRBD2 | TRBV5-1 | TGCGCCAGCAGCTCGCCCTTAGCGGGTAACTACGAGCAGTACTTC | CASSSPLAGNYEQYF
- | TRBJ2-1 | - | TRBV18 | TGTGCCAGCTCACCAGGCTCCCGTTCCGCCGGTGCCTACAATGAGCAGTTCTTC | CASSPGSRSAGAYNEQFF
many | TRBJ2-7 | TRBD2 | TRBV20-1 | TGCAGTGCCTTTACGGCGGGAGCCTACGAGCAGTACTTC | CSAFTAGAYEQYF
few | TRBJ2-7 | - | TRBV21-1 | TGTGCCAGCAGCCCTCAAGCGGGAGGGCCGGGCGAGCAGTACTTC | CASSPQAGGPGEQYF
- | TRBJ1-5 | - | TRBV12-5 | TGTGCTAGTGGACCATCCCCTCCCTCGGGGCAGCCCCAGCATTTT | CASGPSPPSGQPQHF
many | TRBJ1-4 | - | TRBV12-3/TRBV12-4 | TGTGCCAGCAGTTTACGAGGGTTTGACGAAAAACTGTTTTTT | CASSLRGFDEKLFF
- | TRBJ2-3 | TRBD2 | TRBV20-1 | TGCAGTTCCGGACTAGCGGGAGGGCCAGAAGATACGCAGTATTTT | CSSGLAGGPEDTQYF
- | TRBJ2-5 | TRBD1 | TRBV20-1 | TGCAGTGCTAGAGATGGGGACAGCCACTACCAAGAGACCCAGTACTTC | CSARDGDSHYQETQYF